The clone carrying this T cell receptor (beta chain) was recorded a few times. J gave up 8 bases and V 0 bases, and 0 bases lay outside the gene matches. The germline CDR1 and CDR2 sequences are LGHNA and YSLEER. The CDR3 sequence is 12 residues long. Time point defined: newly diagnosed GD, antithyroid drugs for less than 3 months. RNA isolated from PBMCs was used to make the TCR library. These data are taken from a study of regulatory T cells in long-lasting Graves disease. Relying on iRepertoire HTBI primers and Arm-PCR of CDR3 regions, the team built TCR beta libraries. MiXCR was run by TCRdb on the multiplex PCR reads, yielding one entry per CDR3 protein. The sample contains 370,000 or so distinct CDR3 sequences, about a sixth of which appear only once. This sample was also put to use in a study of T cells in Graves' hyperthyroidism and ophthalmopathy.

This sample comprised peripheral blood mononuclear cells (PBMCs), obtained at new diagnosis, from a patient treated with antithyroid drugs. This chain links TRBV4-3 with TRBJ1-2; TRBD1 matches at 7 bases. The clonotype originates from a woman aged 18 to 35 with Graves disease. In DNA, the CDR3 is TGCGCCAGCAGCCAAGAGACAGGGGGCTACACCTTC. The encoded protein is CASSQETGGYTF.